One T cell receptor (beta chain) is described in this entry. The data originate from a study of blood T cell repertoires in COVID-19. The assay was immunoSEQ multiplex PCR, and TCRdb's table has in-frame clones only and misses some. The sample lists about 280,000 clones; approximately 83% were seen once. This CDR3 has 17 amino acids. Trimming took off 4 bases at V and 1 base at J, with 17 bases between the two ends. Germline CDR1 is SNHLY and CDR2 is FYNNEI. The rearrangement uses TRBV2 and TRBJ1-5; perhaps TRBD1 as D (5 bases). Sequenced: peripheral blood. The TCR comes from a woman under 40 who had recovered from COVID-19. CDR3 in amino acids: CASSVPGTRGSNQPQHF. In DNA form, the CDR3 reads TGTGCCAGCAGTGTGCCAGGTACTCGGGGGAGCAATCAGCCCCAGCATTTT.